One sample yielded the 9 T cell receptor beta chains listed below, sequenced in a study of blood T cell repertoires in COVID-19. This table comes from immunoSEQ multiplex PCR, and its TCRdb copy is limited to in-frame clones, with some not included. In the table there are around 47,000 clones, about nine tenths of which are singletons. Input material: peripheral blood. The receptors here all came from an elderly woman in a cohort sampled during active or convalescent COVID-19.

This clone appeared once. V gene TRBV24-1 combines with J gene TRBJ2-7; possible D gene TRBD2, 5 bases. Germline V gives CDR1 KGHDR, CDR2 SFDVKD. This CDR3 has 15 residues. Trimming pared 3 bases from V and 6 bases from J, leaving 17 bases between. This CDR3 reads CATSDGPKEVLEQYF. CDR3 nucleotide sequence: TGTGCCACCAGTGATGGTCCAAAGGAGGTCCTCGAGCAGTACTTC.

This chain connects TRBV5-1 to TRBJ2-5, with 9 bases that match TRBD1. The CDR3 totals 15 residues. The germline gives CDR1 SGHRS, CDR2 YFSETQ. Trimming cost V 4 bases and J 1 base; bases outside gene matches: 5. The CDR3 loop reads CASSAGQGGQETQYF. Here the CDR3 DNA reads TGCGCCAGCAGCGCGGGACAGGGAGGCCAAGAGACCCAGTACTTC.

This chain connects TRBV9 to TRBJ2-1; TRBD2 agrees at 7 bases. The V gene end was trimmed by 1 base and the J gene end by 0 bases; junction bases not matched to a gene: 4. The germline CDR1 and CDR2 sequences are SGDLS and YYNGEE. The CDR3 spans 16 residues. The CDR3, as DNA: TGTGCCAGCAGCGTACTGTCTAGCGGCTCCTACAATGAGCAGTTCTTC. Translated: CASSVLSSGSYNEQFF.

V usage is TRBV9 and J usage is TRBJ1-2, with 8 bases lining up with TRBD1. Germline V gives CDR1 SGDLS, CDR2 YYNGEE. CDR3 size: 15 residues. Unmatched junction bases numbered 5, after V lost 0 bases and J lost 4 bases. The CDR3 sequence: CASSVEGQGTYGYTF. The DNA for the CDR3 is TGTGCCAGCAGCGTAGAAGGACAGGGAACCTATGGCTACACCTTC.

The gene calls are TRBV29-1 and TRBJ2-7; 9 positions agree with TRBD2. This CDR3 has 15 residues. Trimming cost V 5 bases and J 2 bases; bases outside gene matches: 10. Germline CDR1 is SQVTM and CDR2 is ANQGSEA. The CDR3: CSVSPRLAEPYEQYF. The DNA of the CDR3 is TGCAGCGTTTCCCCCCGACTAGCGGAGCCCTACGAGCAGTACTTC.

The chain is built from TRBV3-1 (or the pseudogene TRBV3-2) and TRBJ2-5; 11 positions agree with TRBD2. The V gene end was trimmed by 1 base and the J gene end by 13 bases; junction bases not matched to a gene: 5. Germline values: CDR1 LGHDT, CDR2 YNNKEL (reference sequence). The CDR3 runs to 13 residues. CDR3 DNA sequence: TGTGCCAGCAGCCAAGTTGCTAGCGGGAGGTGGTACTTC. Its protein is CASSQVASGRWYF.

The chain carries TRBV5-1 and TRBJ1-3; the D is unclear. The length of the CDR3 is 13 residues. With 4 bases removed from V and 4 bases from J, the gap between germline ends came to 9 bases. Germline assignment: CDR1 SGHRS and CDR2 YFSETQ. The CDR3 nucleotides are TGCGCCAGCAGCCCGGGATCAGGAAACACCATATATTTT. Protein: CASSPGSGNTIYF.

The sample holds one count of this clone. The chain uses TRBV5-1 and TRBJ1-1, with D tentatively TRBD1 (5 bases). CDR1 and CDR2 (germline): SGHRS, YFSETQ. The CDR3 loop spans 14 amino acids. Between the trimmed V and J ends, which lost 4 bases and 4 bases, there was a span of 14 bases. CDR3 sequence: CASSMDPGPTEAFF. The CDR3 nucleotides read TGCGCCAGCAGCATGGATCCAGGGCCCACTGAAGCTTTCTTT.

This chain joins TRBV6-2 or TRBV6-3 and TRBJ1-4; weak D call: TRBD1 (5 bases). Trimming left V 6 bases short and J 11 bases short, with 25 bases between. From germline, CDR1 is MNHEY and CDR2 SVGEGT. The CDR3 runs to 16 residues. The CDR3: CASSSIAGLHSTKLFF. In DNA form, the CDR3 reads TGTGCCAGCAGCTCGATTGCGGGACTCCATTCCACGAAACTGTTTTTT.